These T cell receptor beta chains were read from a single sample in a study of T cells in Graves' hyperthyroidism and ophthalmopathy. A single record per CDR3 protein comes from TCRdb applying MiXCR to the multiplex PCR reads. This sample has fewer than 600,000 distinct CDR3 sequences, with around 14% found just once. The sequenced sample consisted of blood. The receptors originated from a young woman with Graves' hyperthyroidism. The CDR3 runs from the conserved cysteine through the conserved F or W. Fields, in order: D gene, J gene, clone size, V gene, CDR3 protein, CDR3 DNA. A D gene is named only where the DNA matches it firmly. Only part of the rows carry a size: once, few, many, or a class if the clone is expanded.

D: NA
J: TRBJ2-7
size: many
V: TRBV3-1
CDR3: CASSQDLRAADHEQYF
DNA: TGTGCCAGCAGCCAAGATCTACGGGCAGCAGACCACGAGCAGTACTTC

D: NA
J: TRBJ2-5
size: many
V: TRBV10-3
CDR3: CAISPGLPQETQYF
DNA: TGTGCCATCAGTCCGGGACTGCCACAAGAGACCCAGTACTTC

D: NA
J: TRBJ1-4
size: few
V: TRBV20-1
CDR3: CSATGGADEKLSF
DNA: TGCAGTGCCACGGGGGGAGCCGATGAAAAACTGTCTTTT

D: NA
J: TRBJ1-5
size: NA
V: TRBV15
CDR3: CATSRDLGFGNQPQHF
DNA: TGTGCCACCAGCAGAGATCTAGGGTTTGGCAATCAGCCCCAGCATTTT

D: TRBD2
J: TRBJ2-2
size: many
V: TRBV7-3
CDR3: CASSLIAGGGTGELFF
DNA: TGTGCCAGCAGCTTAATTGCGGGAGGTGGGACCGGGGAGCTGTTTTTT

D: NA
J: TRBJ2-4
size: NA
V: TRBV19
CDR3: CASSIYEDQYF
DNA: TGTGCCAGTAGTATTTATGAGGATCAGTACTTC

D: NA
J: TRBJ2-1
size: few
V: TRBV6-1
CDR3: CASREQGSYNEQFF
DNA: TGTGCCAGCAGGGAACAGGGCTCTTACAATGAGCAGTTCTTC

D: NA
J: TRBJ2-2
size: few
V: TRBV20-1
CDR3: CSANWHTGELFF
DNA: TGCAGTGCTAACTGGCACACCGGGGAGCTGTTTTTT

D: NA
J: TRBJ1-2
size: many
V: TRBV30
CDR3: CAWKSQGVGYGYTF
DNA: TGTGCCTGGAAATCACAAGGAGTTGGCTATGGCTACACCTTC

D: NA
J: TRBJ1-1
size: many
V: TRBV30
CDR3: CAWSWEGTINTEAFF
DNA: TGTGCCTGGAGTTGGGAGGGGACCATTAACACTGAAGCTTTCTTT

D: TRBD2
J: TRBJ2-2
size: many
V: TRBV24-1
CDR3: CATSDGLAENTGELFF
DNA: TGTGCCACCAGTGACGGACTAGCGGAGAACACCGGGGAGCTGTTTTTT

D: TRBD1
J: TRBJ2-7
size: few
V: TRBV5-1
CDR3: CASSLTGGNYEQYF
DNA: TGCGCCAGCAGCTTGACAGGGGGGAACTACGAGCAGTACTTC

D: TRBD1
J: TRBJ2-4
size: few
V: TRBV4-1
CDR3: CASSQSWDRVDIQYF
DNA: TGCGCCAGCAGCCAATCATGGGACAGGGTAGACATTCAGTACTTC

D: TRBD1
J: TRBJ2-5
size: NA
V: TRBV2
CDR3: CASTRDSYETQYF
DNA: TGTGCCAGCACCCGGGACAGTTACGAGACCCAGTACTTC

D: NA
J: TRBJ2-5
size: NA
V: TRBV7-3
CDR3: CASSQWNQETQYF
DNA: TGTGCCAGCAGCCAATGGAACCAAGAGACCCAGTACTTC

D: TRBD1
J: TRBJ1-2
size: many
V: TRBV20-1
CDR3: CSAHRTGDGYTF
DNA: TGCAGTGCTCACAGGACAGGGGACGGCTACACCTTC

D: TRBD1
J: TRBJ1-2
size: many
V: TRBV24-1
CDR3: CATSDRRDRGKGYTF
DNA: TGTGCCACCAGTGACCGCCGGGACAGGGGGAAAGGCTACACCTTC

D: NA
J: TRBJ2-4
size: many
V: TRBV7-9
CDR3: CASSYSGAGLAKNIQYF
DNA: TGTGCCAGCAGCTACTCAGGTGCGGGTTTAGCCAAAAACATTCAGTACTTC

D: NA
J: TRBJ2-2
size: NA
V: TRBV5-1
CDR3: CASSFPGLRNTGELFF
DNA: TGCGCCAGCAGCTTTCCGGGACTTAGGAACACCGGGGAGCTGTTTTTT

D: NA
J: TRBJ2-3
size: few
V: TRBV30
CDR3: CAWSDSGRTDTQYF
DNA: TGTGCCTGGAGTGATTCTGGGCGCACAGATACGCAGTATTTT

D: TRBD2
J: TRBJ2-1
size: few
V: TRBV3-1
CDR3: CASSQRREGDEQFF
DNA: TGTGCCAGCAGCCAGAGGCGGGAGGGCGATGAGCAGTTCTTC

D: NA
J: TRBJ2-4
size: many
V: TRBV20-1
CDR3: CSAQGRAKNIQYF
DNA: TGCAGTGCCCAGGGACGAGCCAAAAACATTCAGTACTTC

D: TRBD2
J: TRBJ2-2
size: few
V: TRBV18
CDR3: CASSPGTSWNTGELFF
DNA: TGTGCCAGCTCACCCGGGACTAGCTGGAACACCGGGGAGCTGTTTTTT

D: NA
J: TRBJ1-6
size: many
V: TRBV6-1
CDR3: CASSPQWGNSPLHF
DNA: TGTGCCAGCAGCCCACAATGGGGCAATTCACCCCTCCACTTT

D: TRBD2
J: TRBJ2-3
size: few
V: TRBV12-3/TRBV12-4
CDR3: CASSLEESGSGYF
DNA: TGTGCCAGCAGTTTAGAGGAAAGCGGGAGCGGGTATTTT

D: NA
J: TRBJ1-2
size: NA
V: TRBV27
CDR3: CASGPRGAGGYTF
DNA: TGTGCCAGCGGACCGAGGGGGGCAGGGGGCTACACCTTC

D: TRBD1
J: TRBJ1-6
size: many
V: TRBV2
CDR3: CASLIGQGVSSYNSPLHF
DNA: TGTGCCAGCCTGATCGGACAGGGGGTGAGCTCCTATAATTCACCCCTCCACTTT

D: TRBD1
J: TRBJ1-4
size: many
V: TRBV6-1
CDR3: CASSEAEWSSDRASKLFF
DNA: TGTGCCAGCAGTGAAGCCGAATGGTCCTCAGACAGGGCTTCAAAACTGTTTTTT

D: TRBD2
J: TRBJ2-7
size: many
V: TRBV28
CDR3: CASRFSGSLYEQYF
DNA: TGTGCCAGCAGATTTAGCGGGAGCCTCTACGAGCAGTACTTC

D: TRBD1
J: TRBJ2-5
size: many
V: TRBV10-3
CDR3: CAISESTGVQETQYF
DNA: TGTGCCATCAGTGAGAGTACAGGGGTTCAAGAGACCCAGTACTTC

D: NA
J: TRBJ1-1
size: many
V: TRBV27
CDR3: CASSHPRGGNTEAFF
DNA: TGTGCCAGCAGTCATCCTAGAGGGGGGAACACTGAAGCTTTCTTT

D: NA
J: TRBJ1-2
size: many
V: TRBV12-3/TRBV12-4
CDR3: CASTAHISNYGYTF
DNA: TGTGCCTCCACCGCCCACATCTCTAACTATGGCTACACCTTC

D: NA
J: TRBJ1-3
size: NA
V: TRBV30
CDR3: CAWSGLSGNTIYF
DNA: TGTGCCTGGAGTGGGCTCTCTGGAAACACCATATATTTT

D: NA
J: TRBJ2-2
size: many
V: TRBV11-2
CDR3: CASTTRVGSGELFF
DNA: TGTGCCAGCACGACCAGGGTCGGCTCCGGGGAGCTGTTTTTT

D: TRBD1
J: TRBJ1-1
size: many
V: TRBV5-8
CDR3: CASSSADRMNTEAFF
DNA: TGTGCCAGCAGCTCCGCGGACAGGATGAACACTGAAGCTTTCTTT

D: TRBD1
J: TRBJ1-1
size: many
V: TRBV30
CDR3: CARDRVATEAFF
DNA: TGTGCCCGGGACAGGGTAGCCACTGAAGCTTTCTTT

D: TRBD2
J: TRBJ2-1
size: many
V: TRBV12-3/TRBV12-4
CDR3: CASSFASGGYNEQFF
DNA: TGTGCCAGCAGTTTTGCTAGCGGGGGCTACAATGAGCAGTTCTTC

D: NA
J: TRBJ1-1
size: many
V: TRBV6-5
CDR3: CASSYCPGRLAYTEAFF
DNA: TGTGCCAGCAGTTACTGCCCGGGCCGTCTGGCGTACACTGAAGCTTTCTTT

D: NA
J: TRBJ1-1
size: NA
V: TRBV19
CDR3: CASTPYPTRRTEAFF
DNA: TGTGCCAGTACCCCTTACCCCACAAGACGCACTGAAGCTTTCTTT

D: NA
J: TRBJ1-1
size: many
V: TRBV11-3
CDR3: CASSLEENTEAFF
DNA: TGTGCCAGCAGCTTAGAGGAGAACACTGAAGCTTTCTTT